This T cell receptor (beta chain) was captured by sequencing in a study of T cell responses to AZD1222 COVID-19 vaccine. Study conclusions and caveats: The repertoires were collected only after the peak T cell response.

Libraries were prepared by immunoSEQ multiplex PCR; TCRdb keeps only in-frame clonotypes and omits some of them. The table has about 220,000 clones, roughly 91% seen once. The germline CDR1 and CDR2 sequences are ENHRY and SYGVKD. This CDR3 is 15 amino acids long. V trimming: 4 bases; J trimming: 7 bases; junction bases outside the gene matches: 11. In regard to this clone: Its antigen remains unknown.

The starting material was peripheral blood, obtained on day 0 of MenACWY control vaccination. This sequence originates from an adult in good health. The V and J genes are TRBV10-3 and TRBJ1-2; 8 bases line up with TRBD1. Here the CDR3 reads CAISADDRGRIGYTF. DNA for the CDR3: TGTGCCATCAGTGCGGACGACAGGGGCCGAATTGGCTACACCTTC.